These T cell receptor beta chains were read from a single sample in a study of breast tumors, draining lymph nodes, adjacent tissues. MiXCR, run by TCRdb on the multiplex PCR reads, gives a single entry per CDR3 protein. This table holds tens of thousands of distinct CDR3 sequences, approximately 19% found once. The sample was axillary lymph node tissue. The receptor set was obtained from a female donor with breast cancer. Some clones in this sample may be carry-over from other donors' samples. Each CDR3 is given with its conserved first and last residue. The order of the fields is J gene, V gene, clone size, D gene, CDR3 protein, CDR3 DNA. The D gene is left open where the match is weak. A clone size is listed for some rows: how often the clone was seen (once, few, many), or a class if it is expanded.

J: TRBJ1-4
V: TRBV30
size: few
D: NA
CDR3: CAWSVRLDEKLFF
DNA: TGTGCCTGGAGTGTACGGTTGGACGAAAAACTGTTTTTT

J: TRBJ2-7
V: TRBV5-4
size: many
D: TRBD1
CDR3: CASSFSGQGVNEQYF
DNA: TGTGCCAGCAGCTTTTCAGGACAGGGGGTTAACGAGCAGTACTTC

J: TRBJ1-5
V: TRBV5-1
size: many
D: NA
CDR3: CASSLGGGNQPQHF
DNA: TGCGCCAGCAGCTTGGGGGGCGGGAATCAGCCCCAGCATTTT

J: TRBJ1-6
V: TRBV27
size: few
D: NA
CDR3: CASSLYPRRDTLNSPLHF
DNA: TGTGCCAGCAGTTTATACCCTCGCCGGGACACTCTTAATTCACCCCTCCACTTT

J: TRBJ2-1
V: TRBV2
size: many
D: NA
CDR3: CASNDLGTNWNNEQFF
DNA: TGTGCCAGCAACGACCTAGGGACCAATTGGAACAATGAGCAGTTCTTC

J: TRBJ2-1
V: TRBV7-2
size: many
D: NA
CDR3: CASSVLAASYDEQFF
DNA: TGTGCCAGCAGCGTACTAGCAGCCTCCTACGATGAGCAGTTCTTC

J: TRBJ2-3
V: TRBV29-1
size: many
D: TRBD2
CDR3: CSVTQSSGRASDTQYF
DNA: TGCAGCGTTACCCAATCTAGCGGGAGGGCCTCAGATACGCAGTATTTT

J: TRBJ2-7
V: TRBV7-2
size: many
D: TRBD2
CDR3: CASSQRLAGYEQYF
DNA: TGTGCCAGCAGCCAAAGACTAGCGGGATACGAGCAGTACTTC

J: TRBJ2-2
V: TRBV27
size: few
D: NA
CDR3: CASSLSGQGAGELFF
DNA: TGTGCCAGCAGTTTATCAGGTCAGGGAGCCGGGGAGCTGTTTTTT

J: TRBJ2-1
V: TRBV5-1
size: many
D: NA
CDR3: CASSLGSYNEQFF
DNA: TGCGCCAGCAGCTTGGGCTCCTACAATGAGCAGTTCTTC

J: TRBJ2-2
V: TRBV7-9
size: many
D: NA
CDR3: CASSFLPKQVMTGELFF
DNA: TGTGCCAGCAGCTTTCTTCCCAAACAGGTGATGACCGGGGAGCTGTTTTTT

J: TRBJ2-3
V: TRBV20-1
size: many
D: TRBD2
CDR3: CSASLGLAGGSAQYF
DNA: TGCAGTGCTAGCCTGGGACTAGCGGGAGGGAGTGCGCAGTATTTT

J: TRBJ2-4
V: TRBV7-7
size: NA
D: TRBD1
CDR3: CASSPRQGVAKNIQYF
DNA: TGTGCTAGCAGCCCAAGACAGGGCGTAGCCAAAAACATTCAGTACTTC

J: TRBJ2-7
V: TRBV20-1
size: many
D: NA
CDR3: CSAEEGGGAVYEQYF
DNA: TGCAGTGCGGAAGAGGGGGGGGGGGCAGTGTACGAGCAGTACTTC

J: TRBJ1-5
V: TRBV28
size: NA
D: NA
CDR3: CASSSRRRTANQPQHF
DNA: TGTGCCAGCAGTTCCCGTCGTAGAACCGCTAATCAGCCCCAGCATTTT

J: TRBJ1-1
V: TRBV10-3
size: NA
D: NA
CDR3: CAIRTELNTEAFF
DNA: TGTGCCATCAGGACAGAGCTGAACACTGAAGCTTTCTTT

J: TRBJ1-5
V: TRBV28
size: once
D: TRBD1
CDR3: CASSSRTGTQPQHF
DNA: TGTGCCAGCAGTTCCCGGACAGGGACTCAGCCCCAGCATTTT

J: TRBJ1-1
V: TRBV5-1
size: NA
D: NA
CDR3: CASSLEGRVNTEAFF
DNA: TGCGCCAGCAGCTTGGAAGGCAGGGTAAACACTGAAGCTTTCTTT

J: TRBJ2-5
V: TRBV7-3
size: many
D: TRBD1
CDR3: CASSLSFRGGRTTGVETQYF
DNA: TGTGCCAGCAGCTTAAGTTTTCGTGGGGGGCGGACGACAGGGGTCGAGACCCAGTACTTC

J: TRBJ2-5
V: TRBV7-2
size: many
D: NA
CDR3: CASSLAGGPGETQYF
DNA: TGTGCCAGCAGCTTAGCTGGCGGGCCGGGAGAGACCCAGTACTTC

J: TRBJ1-2
V: TRBV28
size: NA
D: NA
CDR3: CASSLWQSLNYGYTF
DNA: TGTGCCAGCAGTTTATGGCAGTCTCTTAACTATGGCTACACCTTC

J: TRBJ2-1
V: TRBV20-1
size: many
D: TRBD1
CDR3: CSASTSGTGETEQFF
DNA: TGCAGTGCTTCCACGTCCGGGACAGGGGAAACTGAGCAGTTCTTC

J: TRBJ2-5
V: TRBV7-6
size: many
D: NA
CDR3: CASRPSSWETQYF
DNA: TGTGCCAGCAGGCCTAGCTCCTGGGAGACCCAGTACTTC

J: TRBJ2-7
V: TRBV6-2/TRBV6-3
size: many
D: NA
CDR3: CASSYPTRDEQYF
DNA: TGTGCCAGCAGTTACCCGACAAGGGACGAGCAGTACTTC

J: TRBJ1-6
V: TRBV7-2
size: many
D: NA
CDR3: CASSLGFKADSMGISPLHF
DNA: TGTGCCAGCAGCTTAGGTTTTAAGGCGGACTCCATGGGAATTTCACCCCTCCACTTT

J: TRBJ2-5
V: TRBV14
size: many
D: TRBD2
CDR3: CASSQGVLLAGGKTQYF
DNA: TGTGCCAGCAGCCAAGGGGTACTACTAGCGGGAGGAAAGACCCAGTACTTC

J: TRBJ2-7
V: TRBV20-1
size: many
D: TRBD2
CDR3: CSAARGAGGSEQYF
DNA: TGCAGTGCTGCCCGGGGAGCGGGAGGGTCCGAGCAGTACTTC

J: TRBJ1-2
V: TRBV19
size: many
D: NA
CDR3: CASRVQGNYGYTF
DNA: TGTGCCAGTAGAGTACAGGGTAACTATGGCTACACCTTC

J: TRBJ1-2
V: TRBV6-1
size: few
D: NA
CDR3: CASSEEHRVRIKGYTF
DNA: TGTGCCAGCAGTGAAGAACACAGGGTGAGGATCAAGGGCTACACCTTC

J: TRBJ1-2
V: TRBV3-1
size: NA
D: TRBD1
CDR3: CASSPRVGGLSYGYTF
DNA: TGTGCCAGCAGCCCCCGAGTAGGGGGCCTCAGCTATGGCTACACCTTC

J: TRBJ1-2
V: TRBV19
size: many
D: NA
CDR3: CARGPFLRRDRSNYGYTF
DNA: TGTGCCAGAGGACCTTTCTTAAGGCGAGACAGGAGTAACTATGGCTACACCTTC

J: TRBJ1-6
V: TRBV6-5
size: many
D: NA
CDR3: CASSYSYGTPANNSPLHF
DNA: TGTGCCAGCAGTTACTCCTACGGTACCCCAGCGAATAATTCACCCCTCCACTTT